The source of this T cell receptor (beta chain) is a study of OX40 agonist ivuxolimab in advanced cancers. Whole-study context: Those enrolled were roughly 85% male, with a mean age of about 66 years and ages from about 20 to 85.

Generated by immunoSEQ multiplex PCR, the TCRdb table keeps only in-frame clones and is missing some. The sample shows tens of thousands of clones, roughly 84% of them seen only once. CDR3 length equals 14 residues. The germline CDR1 and CDR2 sequences are MGHRA and YSYEKL. The V end lost 0 bases, the J end lost 4 bases, and 10 bases lay between the germline ends. As to this clone: Its antigen is not known.

General study results and limits: Also present in some nonresponders was a low level of normalized T-cell clonal expansion.

The receptor comes from an adult with an advanced solid tumor such as melanoma, head and neck, liver or kidney cancer. The rearrangement uses TRBV4-1 and TRBJ2-7; D gene uncertain. Sequences were derived from CD4+ or CD8+ T cells sorted from blood, sampled in a trial of the OX40 agonist ivuxolimab. The CDR3 loop reads CASSQDKGLYEQYF. The CDR3 DNA reads as TGCGCCAGCAGCCAAGATAAGGGTCTATACGAGCAGTACTTC.